This TCR beta chain is drawn from a study of graft-versus-host responses after intestinal transplantation. Study-level background: Uniformly, recipients were administered anti-thymocyte globulin induction with subsequent tacrolimus and steroids for about 3 years.

In the case of this clone: Distinct nucleotide sequences in the sample also encode this CDR3.

CDR1 is SGHRS, CDR2 YFSETQ, per germline. The CDR3 loop spans 18 amino acids. Trimming removed 3 bases from V and 3 bases from J; junction bases left unmatched: 13. Clones were sequenced by immunoSEQ multiplex PCR, and TCRdb holds only the in-frame ones, with some missing. The profile shows 9,500 to 15,000 clones, around four fifths of them singletons. The specimen was PBMCs, collected roughly 130 days after transplant. The J gene is TRBJ1-2, the V gene TRBV5-1; 11 bases are shared with TRBD1. This clonotype was obtained from a human patient who received an intestinal transplant, so some T cells may come from the graft donor. CDR3 residues: CASSSPGTGGGSDYGYTF. In DNA, the CDR3 is TGCGCCAGCAGCTCCCCCGGGACAGGGGGGGGATCGGACTATGGCTACACCTTC. The full variable domain, completed using reference TRBV5-1 and TRBJ1-2, is KAGVTQTPRYLIKTRGQQVTLSCSPISGHRSVSWYQQTPGQGLQFLFEYFSETQRNKGNFPGRFSGRQFSNSRSEMNVSTLELGDSALYLCASSSPGTGGGSDYGYTFGSGTRLTVV.